This paragraph covers one TCR beta chain sequence. This clone was counted only a few times. Its recognized antigen is unknown. The sample holds no much larger clone one base away, and base qualities are not on file. This sample is drawn from a study of CD8+ T cells in alopecia areata (dated by TCRdb to the late 2010s). About the full investigation: Treated patients were enrolled in an open-label pilot trial of oral tofacitinib, 5 to 10 mg twice daily, for moderate-to-severe alopecia areata. Patients received tofacitinib for 6 to 18 months and were then followed off drug for 6 months to check for delayed response and recurrence. Amplification of TCRbeta CDR3 regions was done by immunoSEQ multiplex PCR using 35 Vbeta forward primers and 13 Jbeta reverse primers. To study T cell clonal expansion in alopecia areata, the researchers applied high-throughput TCRbeta sequencing to both the C3H/HeJ mouse model and human patients. Scalp tissue and sorted CD4+ and CD8+ peripheral blood T cells from patchy and totalis/universalis alopecia areata patients and from healthy controls were covered by human TCRbeta sequencing. RNA came from the PAXgene miRNA kit for fixed scalp, the miRNeasy kit for PBMCs, and the RNeasy kit for mouse skin. In treated patients, disease severity was measured using the SALT score, which gives the percentage of scalp surface area affected. Tofacitinib-treated patients had biopsies at baseline and at 4 and 24 weeks of treatment, with a later scalp biopsy in several patients. Scalp clonality was compared among normal scalp (n=4), patchy alopecia areata scalp (n=8), and alopecia totalis/universalis scalp (n=8). What the research found in general, with its limitations: Unlike mouse skin, which is dominated by gammadelta T cells, normal human skin has resident alphabeta T cells that are also sequenced, and this complicates analysis of the scalp TCR repertoire. During tofacitinib treatment, many expanded lesional clones remained in scalp and blood, and this persistence may partly explain relapse after treatment is stopped. Because the treated cohort was small and included a single nonresponder, larger studies are needed to assess links between baseline CD8+ expansion and response. Shared TCR sequences between patients were less evident than in mice, which may be partly attributable to HLA diversity in the patient population. Compared with normal scalp, lesional scalp had higher clonality and more expanded CD8+ clones, particularly in alopecia totalis/universalis, a pattern that suggests antigenic drive. Tofacitinib significantly decreased scalp clonality and the number of expanded CD8+ clones among the top 100 scalp clones.

Taken with the paper, the label for treatment or condition translates to: oral pan-JAK inhibitor, 5-10 mg twice daily. Peripheral blood and lesional scalp punch biopsies were obtained from patients with alopecia areata. After PBMCs were isolated by density centrifugation and stained for CD3, CD4 and CD8, a FACSAria was used to sort CD4+ and CD8+ T cells. Counted from cysteine to phenylalanine, this CDR3 has 16 amino acids. Only CDR3 DNA remains: 48 bases, in frame from the first base. Trimming takes 5 bases from V and 4 bases from J, and the germline ends sit 15 bases apart. The germline V gene (reference sequence) specifies LNHDA as CDR1 and SQIVND as CDR2. To prepare the library, the immunoSEQ multiplex PCR assay was applied. To provide template for TCR sequencing, every sample had RNA extracted and reverse transcribed into cDNA. First-strand cDNA was synthesized using SuperScript III with a 2:1 mix of oligo-dT and random hexamers. A synthetic immune receptor repertoire was used to assess amplification bias, and residual bias was removed computationally. Turning to the authors' computational methods: Raw reads were preprocessed to remove errors, and CDR3 was defined according to IMGT conventions as the region from the conserved cysteine to phenylalanine. Clonality was computed by normalizing Shannon entropy by log2 of the number of productive unique TCRs and subtracting the result from 1. Whether each scalp clone was CD4 or CD8 was inferred by checking scalp TCRbeta sequences against the CD4 and CD8 repertoires from sorted blood. Entries here come from immuneACCESS through TCRdb and include only in-frame sequences with V and J called. Some clones fail to appear in such tables; in the studies checked, an unresolved V gene covers under half of the shortfall, and the cause of the remainder is unknown. V, J and clone size derive from that table, while D and trimming were established from the DNA sequence. The sample table holds fewer than 200,000 clones, of which less than 75% were seen once. 16% of the sample is in the top ten clones.

This sequence originates from a human donor with alopecia areata. Here the sequenced sample was CD4+ T cells sorted from blood, taken at approximately week 55, from a patient treated with tofacitinib. In this chain, TRBV19 is recombined with TRBJ2-6; a confident D gene designation cannot be given. DNA sequence: TGTGCCAGTAGTGGCGGCAGTCTGTCCGGGGCCAACGTCCTGACTTTC. Its product reads: CASSGGSLSGANVLTF.